This entry describes one T cell receptor (beta chain). The antigen it recognizes is unknown. No base quality values were provided; no much bigger clone lies one nucleotide off. This entry comes from a study of T cell repertoires in aging, cancer and after chemotherapy (dated by TCRdb to the late 2010s). The study in broad terms: Six donor age groups were covered, ranging from 30 or younger up to 70 or older, and each group contained at least three individuals. Control TCR repertoires from healthy donors were recorded over several months to years, and clear clonal overlap was observed across re-sampling. Some 9 million TCR reads were contained in the full dataset. To look at immunoaging and at how T cells reconstitute after chemotherapy, the study profiled TCR beta repertoires in peripheral blood from both healthy donors and cancer patients. A cohort of 200 to 250 cancer patients (94 with hematological and around 120 with solid cancers) was assembled, and 100 or so healthy donors were included as a reference group.

Per the germline V gene (reference sequence), MNHNY is the CDR1 and SVGAGI is the CDR2. Trimming takes 0 bases from V and 3 bases from J, and the germline ends sit 6 bases apart. Spanning cysteine to phenylalanine, the CDR3 consists of 13 amino acids. CDR3 DNA is the only sequence kept; it has 39 bases, read in frame from the first base. TCR beta rearrangements were amplified from genomic DNA isolated from peripheral blood, not from sorted cells or RNA. Using a mixed TRB-A/B primer pool, multiplex touch-down PCR amplified rearranged TRB sequences covering the V, D and J segments. Two consecutive PCR reactions with Phusion HS II polymerase added Illumina adapters and sample indices to the amplicons. The amplicons were purified from gel with the NucleoSpin Gel and PCR Clean-up kit and then assessed with Qubit and an Agilent 2100 Bioanalyzer. The libraries were sequenced on an Illumina MiSeq with 600-cycle, single-indexed, paired-end runs. Turning to the authors' computational methods: MiXCR versions 2.12 and 3.0.5 were used to process TRB sequences. Each unique CDR3 nucleotide sequence was treated as one clone, and only productive sequences with two or more reads were kept. The repertoire metrics were Shannon diversity, evenness, clonality (defined as one minus evenness), and alpha-parameterized diversity profiles covering alpha 0 to 5. The IGoR algorithm was used to calculate generation probabilities of clones in the paired pre- and post-chemotherapy samples. The raw public data were reprocessed by TCRdb itself: fastp quality trimming at Q25, MiXCR clonotype calling, in-frame beta chains only. A single entry per CDR3 protein holds the most common genes and DNA from its merged rows. The V and J calls here are based on TCRdb, not the publication. This sample has 10,000 to 13,000 distinct CDR3 sequences in its table, and approximately 30% of those were observed once. Clones ranked in the top ten supply about 3% of the sample.

Results the study describes overall, beyond this receptor: Median generation probability increased over the chemotherapy interval in both cancer cohorts, suggesting repertoire reconstitution through rebound thymic output. It was noted by the authors that conclusions about immunological memory after chemotherapy cannot be drawn from the repertoire data. In healthy donors, the drop in TCR diversity with age came mainly from a loss of richness, whereas in cancer patients a loss of evenness also played a part. Compared with age-matched healthy donors, untreated patients with hematological or solid cancers had significantly lower TCR diversity and higher clonality in blood.

The rearrangement combines TRBV6-6 with TRBJ2-7; the D gene is perhaps TRBD1, on 5 matching bases. Input material: blood. The source is a human donor in good health. DNA sequence: TGTGCCAGCAGTTACTCGCAGGGCTACGAGCAGTACTTC. Translated, it reads CASSYSQGYEQYF.